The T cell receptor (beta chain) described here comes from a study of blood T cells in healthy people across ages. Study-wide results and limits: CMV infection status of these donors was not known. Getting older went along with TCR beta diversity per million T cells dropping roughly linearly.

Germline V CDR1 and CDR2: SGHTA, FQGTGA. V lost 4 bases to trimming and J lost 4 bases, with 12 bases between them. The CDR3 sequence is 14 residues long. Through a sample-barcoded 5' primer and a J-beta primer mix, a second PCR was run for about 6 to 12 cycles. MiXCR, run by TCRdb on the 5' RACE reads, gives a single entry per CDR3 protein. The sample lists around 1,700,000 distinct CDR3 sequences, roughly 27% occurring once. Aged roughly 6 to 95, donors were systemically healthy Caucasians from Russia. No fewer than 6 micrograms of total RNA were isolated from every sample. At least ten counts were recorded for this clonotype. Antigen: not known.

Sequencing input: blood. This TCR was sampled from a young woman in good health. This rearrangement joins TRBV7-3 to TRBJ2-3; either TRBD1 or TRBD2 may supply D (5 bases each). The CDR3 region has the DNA TGTGCCAGCAGCTCAGAGGGGTACTCAGATACGCAGTATTTT. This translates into CASSSEGYSDTQYF.